This T cell receptor (beta chain) is from a study of a mutant IDH1 vaccine in newly diagnosed glioma. Time point here: week 47, end of study. It was 300 ug of mutant IDH1 20-mer peptide that made up each vaccine dose, given with topical imiquimod. Concerning this clone itself: Antigen: not known.

TCRdb keeps only in-frame clones here, not all; method: immunoSEQ multiplex PCR. The table records around 50,000 clones, 65% of them present only once. The germline V gene has CDR1 SQVTM and CDR2 ANQGSEA. V gave up 5 bases and J gave up 5 bases, with 15 bases separating them. This CDR3 contains 13 residues. This receptor was identified in a middle-aged man with glioma. Some clones in this sample may be carry-over from other donors' samples. Sequencing was performed on peripheral blood mononuclear cells (PBMCs), taken from a glioma patient whose treatment included an IDH1 peptide vaccine. The chain recombines TRBV29-1 with TRBJ1-1, with D uncertain. The CDR3: CSVRGLQRTEAFF. Here the CDR3 DNA reads TGCAGCGTTCGGGGTCTCCAGCGGACTGAAGCTTTCTTT.